Below, 18 T cell receptor beta chains from the same sample are listed, as sequenced in a study of CD8 T cells in Susac syndrome (dated by TCRdb to between 2019 and 2020). The method behind the library was the immunoSEQ multiplex PCR assay. RNA was extracted with the RNeasy kit and about 0.5 to 1 ug was reverse transcribed using random hexamers. TCRdb trimmed public reads at Q25 via fastp, called clones via MiXCR and kept in-frame beta chains. Entries that share a CDR3 protein sequence are merged under the most common genes and DNA. The sample table shows approximately 170,000 distinct CDR3 sequences, and about 93% are seen once. The ten largest clones take up approximately 0.14% of the sample. The sample was CD4+ T cells from PBMCs. Receptor source: a human donor in good health.

The rearrangement uses TRBV5-1 and TRBJ2-7, with D uncertain. This CDR3 has 14 amino acids. V lost 4 bases, J lost 5 bases, and 16 bases lay in between. The germline gives CDR1 SGHRS, CDR2 YFSETQ. The CDR3 DNA is TGCGCCAGCAGCCGGACCCCTCAAGAGGACGAGCAGTACTTC. Residues: CASSRTPQEDEQYF.

The V call is TRBV5-1, the J call TRBJ2-5, with TRBD2 matching 7 bases. The germline V gene has CDR1 SGHRS and CDR2 YFSETQ. V dropped 2 bases and J dropped 3; count of bases not matched to a gene: 7. This CDR3 is built from 15 residues. DNA for the CDR3: TGCGCCAGCAGCTTACTAGCGAGGGGCGAAGAGACCCAGTACTTC. As protein: CASSLLARGEETQYF.

This clonotype was recorded once. V gene TRBV28 combines with J gene TRBJ1-6; the D gene is possibly TRBD1 (5 bases). Germline V gives CDR1 MDHEN, CDR2 SYDVKM. The V and J ends lost 7 bases and 9 bases respectively, with 19 bases between them. The CDR3 extends over 15 amino acids. CDR3 sequence reads: CASTLAGPQSSPLHF. The CDR3, as DNA: TGTGCCAGCACGTTAGCGGGACCCCAGAGTTCACCCCTCCACTTT.

This sequence joins TRBV4-1 and TRBJ2-3; TRBD2 matches at 12 bases. Germline V gene data show CDR1 as MGHRA and CDR2 as YSYEKL. With V trimmed by 4 bases and J by 7 bases, 6 bases remained unmatched. The CDR3 length is 15 residues. CDR3 in DNA: TGCGCCAGCAGCCTCGGACTAGCGGGGATTAATACGCAGTATTTT. This sequence encodes CASSLGLAGINTQYF.

This sequence joins TRBV9 and TRBJ2-1; 8 bases fit TRBD1. This CDR3 comprises 12 residues. V lost 5 bases, J lost 10 bases, and 5 bases stayed unmatched. Germline-derived CDR1 and CDR2 are SGDLS and YYNGEE. The CDR3 DNA reads TGTGCCAGCAGGGGACAGGAGGTAGAGCAGTTCTTC. Translation gives CASRGQEVEQFF.

This chain connects TRBV5-1 to TRBJ2-5; 8 bases match TRBD2. The CDR3 is 14 residues long. J lost 5 bases, V lost 5 bases, and 8 bases had no gene match. The germline V gene encodes CDR1 SGHRS and CDR2 YFSETQ. CDR3: CASRGLAGTETQYF. CDR3 nucleotide sequence: TGCGCCAGCAGGGGTTTAGCGGGGACGGAGACCCAGTACTTC.

The chain joins TRBV7-2 to TRBJ2-5; TRBD2 matches 16 bases. The CDR3 sequence is 17 residues long. Per germline, CDR1 SGHTA and CDR2 FQGNSA. With 5 bases clipped from V and 5 bases from J, the junction kept 8 bases outside the gene matches. The CDR3 region has the DNA TGTGCCAGCAGCCAGGGACTAGCGGGGGGGTTCCTCGAGACCCAGTACTTC. Translated: CASSQGLAGGFLETQYF.

This chain uses TRBV2 with TRBJ2-5; D possibly uses TRBD1 or TRBD2 (5 bases each). The germline V gene encodes CDR1 SNHLY and CDR2 FYNNEI. Deletions cut 4 bases from V and 3 bases from J, with 9 bases between. CDR3 length: 13 residues. The CDR3 DNA reads TGTGCCAGCAGTGGGGGGTCGGAAGAGACCCAGTACTTC. Amino acids: CASSGGSEETQYF. Supplemented by reference TRBV2 and TRBJ2-5, the full variable domain reads EPEVTQTPSHQVTQMGQEVILRCVPISNHLYFYWYRQILGQKVEFLVSFYNNEISEKSEIFDDQFSVERPDGSNFTLKIRSTKLEDSAMYFCASSGGSEETQYFGPGTRLLVL.

The J gene is TRBJ2-2, the V gene TRBV5-1; TRBD1 matches 10 bases. The V gene end was trimmed by 3 bases and the J gene end by 4 bases; junction bases not matched to a gene: 3. This CDR3 region has 15 residues. Looked up from germline, CDR1 is SGHRS and CDR2 is YFSETQ. The CDR3 DNA follows: TGCGCCAGCAGCTACCGGACAGGGGGCACCGGGGAGCTGTTTTTT. This gives the protein CASSYRTGGTGELFF.

The V and J genes are TRBV6-1 and TRBJ2-3, with 8 bases lining up with TRBD1. V shed 6 bases and J 13 bases; nucleotides not matched to a gene: 18. There are 15 residues in the CDR3. In germline, CDR1 is MNHNS, CDR2 SASEGT. The CDR3 nucleotides are TGTGCCAGCAGACGTGGGACAGGTCTAGCCCCAGAAGAGTATTTT. Protein product: CASRRGTGLAPEEYF.

V is TRBV27 and J is TRBJ2-2; D remains ambiguous. CDR3 length: 12 amino acids. V dropped 4 bases and J dropped 3 bases, with 3 bases sitting between them. Germline values: CDR1 MNHEY, CDR2 SMNVEV (reference sequence). The DNA for the CDR3 is TGTGCCAGCAGTTGGGACACCGGGGAGCTGTTTTTT. It codes for CASSWDTGELFF.

This chain connects TRBV6-1 to TRBJ2-5, with D uncertain. This CDR3 comprises 13 residues. V shed 11 bases and J shed 5 bases, with 18 bases lying between them. Germline CDR1 and CDR2: MNHNS and SASEGT. The CDR3 coding sequence is TGTGCCGCCCGTCTAGAAGGGAAGGAGACCCAGTACTTC. Translation: CAARLEGKETQYF.

The V gene is TRBV27, the J gene TRBJ1-1; D is unclear. This CDR3 contains 17 residues. V gave up 6 bases and J gave up 3 bases, with 23 bases separating them. Per the germline V gene, CDR1 is MNHEY and CDR2 is SMNVEV (reference sequence). The CDR3, as DNA: TGTGCCAGCAGCCCGTTGGGTGGGGAGGGTTATGACACTGAAGCTTTCTTT. This gives the protein CASSPLGGEGYDTEAFF.

The chain employs TRBV6-6 and TRBJ2-2, with 7 bases identical to TRBD2. The CDR3 runs 13 residues. Germline lookup yields CDR1 MNHNY and CDR2 SVGAGI (reference sequence). The ends lost 2 bases at V and 8 bases at J; junction bases unmatched: 2. CDR3: CASSYGGEGELFF. CDR3 DNA sequence: TGTGCCAGCAGTTACGGGGGGGAGGGGGAGCTGTTTTTT.

The chain has TRBV4-2 and TRBJ1-2; D is uncertain. Germline loops: CDR1 LGHNA, CDR2 YNFKEQ. This CDR3 contains 15 residues. V dropped 0 bases and J dropped 4 bases, with 12 bases sitting between them. CDR3 protein: CASSQESSPTYGYTF. The DNA of the CDR3 is TGTGCCAGCAGCCAAGAGAGCAGCCCAACCTATGGCTACACCTTC.

The rearrangement uses TRBV6-5 and TRBJ1-3; D is perhaps TRBD1 (5 bases). This CDR3 is 15 amino acids long. Germline assignment: CDR1 MNHEY and CDR2 SVGAGI. Trimming shortened V by 6 bases and J by 1 base, and 13 bases separated the two germline ends. CDR3 sequence (DNA): TGTGCCAGCAGGATAGGGGTAGGATCTGGAAACACCATATATTTT. As protein: CASRIGVGSGNTIYF.

In DNA form, the CDR3 reads TGCAGTGCGCTATACCCCGGGGTGGTTTTCTTT. It translates to CSALYPGVVFF. V is TRBV20-1 and J is TRBJ1-1, with D unclear. The CDR3 consists of 11 residues. Between the trimmed V and J ends, which lost 6 bases and 13 bases, there was a span of 18 bases. The germline V gene encodes CDR1 DFQATT and CDR2 SNEGSKA (reference sequence).

The chain links TRBV9 to TRBJ2-7, with D possibly matching TRBD1 (6 bases). V was shortened by 4 bases and J by 0 bases, with 11 bases between the two germline ends. The CDR3 is 14 residues long. The V gene's germline CDR1 is SGDLS and CDR2 YYNGEE. This chain's CDR3 is CASSTTGTSYEQYF. DNA for the CDR3: TGTGCCAGCAGCACAACAGGGACCTCCTACGAGCAGTACTTC. The full variable domain, completed using reference TRBV9 and TRBJ2-7, is DSGVTQTPKHLITATGQRVTLRCSPRSGDLSVYWYQQSLDQGLQFLIQYYNGEERAKGNILERFSAQQFPDLHSELNLSSLELGDSALYFCASSTTGTSYEQYFGPGTRLTVT.